These T cell receptor beta chains were read from a single sample in a study of regulatory T cells in long-lasting Graves disease. Using its own MiXCR run on the multiplex PCR reads, TCRdb lists one record per CDR3 protein. This table holds about 540,000 distinct CDR3 sequences, approximately 12% found once. The same specimen was also included in a second study, on T cells in Graves' hyperthyroidism and ophthalmopathy.

The sample was peripheral blood mononuclear cells (PBMCs), taken at new diagnosis, from a patient treated with antithyroid drugs. Receptor source: a young man with Graves disease. CDR3s include the opening cysteine and the closing phenylalanine or tryptophan. The order of the fields is clone size, D gene, V gene, J gene, CDR3 DNA, CDR3 protein. The D gene is left open where the match is weak. The size field is filled for only some rows; it gives once, few, many or a size class.

NA	NA	TRBV9	TRBJ1-3	TGTGCCAGCAGCCCCAGGCTTGGGACCTCTGGAAACACCATATATTTT	CASSPRLGTSGNTIYF
many	NA	TRBV19	TRBJ2-1	TGTGCCAGTAGTATAGCTTACTCCGGGAATGAGCAGTTCTTC	CASSIAYSGNEQFF
many	NA	TRBV3-1	TRBJ2-3	TGTGCCAGCAGCCAAGATTTTCTAGGCACAGATACGCAGTATTTT	CASSQDFLGTDTQYF
few	TRBD2	TRBV20-1	TRBJ2-3	TGCAGTGTCCTGCCCCCTGGACTAGCGGAGGGTTTCACAGATACGCAGTATTTT	CSVLPPGLAEGFTDTQYF
few	NA	TRBV5-5	TRBJ1-2	TGTGCCAGCAGCTACCTTGGGGACAACTATGGCTACACCTTC	CASSYLGDNYGYTF
many	NA	TRBV5-1	TRBJ2-1	TGCGCCAGCAGCCCCCCCCCAAGCGCCGGGGAGCAGTTCTTC	CASSPPPSAGEQFF
NA	NA	TRBV29-1	TRBJ1-4	TGCAGCGCTCCCAGCGGGGAGAATGAAAAACTGTTTTTT	CSAPSGENEKLFF
many	NA	TRBV11-2	TRBJ2-5	TGTGCCAGCAGCTTAGTCCAGGGGGAGACCCAGTACTTC	CASSLVQGETQYF
many	TRBD1	TRBV29-1	TRBJ2-7	TGCAGCGTTTACAGGGGGCGTTACGAGCAGTACTTC	CSVYRGRYEQYF
NA	TRBD2	TRBV30	TRBJ2-2	TGTGCCGCGCCACGCAAAGCGGGGATTCACACCGGGGAGCTGTTTTTT	CAAPRKAGIHTGELFF
many	NA	TRBV10-3	TRBJ2-7	TGTGCCATCAGTGGGGGGTTATTCCCCTACGAGCAGTACTTC	CAISGGLFPYEQYF
many	TRBD2	TRBV29-1	TRBJ2-1	TGCAGCGTCCTCCGACTAGCGGGAGGTGAGGGCAATGAGCAGTTCTTC	CSVLRLAGGEGNEQFF
many	NA	TRBV11-2	TRBJ2-7	TGTGCCAGCGGGAATGAGGGTCCCTACGAGCAGTACTTC	CASGNEGPYEQYF
many	NA	TRBV12-3/TRBV12-4	TRBJ2-1	TGTGCCAGCAGTCACAGGCCTCCAGAGGTGGGGTCGGGTGAGCAGTTCTTC	CASSHRPPEVGSGEQFF
NA	NA	TRBV5-1	TRBJ2-3	TGCGCCAGCAGCCAGGGGGGCCTCACAGATACGCGGTATTTT	CASSQGGLTDTRYF
few	NA	TRBV27	TRBJ2-1	TGTGCCAGCAGTTCTCGTGTAGCGGTCTCCTACAATGAGCAGTTCTTC	CASSSRVAVSYNEQFF
many	TRBD2	TRBV5-1	TRBJ2-7	TGCGCCAGCAGCCAAGGGACTAGCGGGAGTCTAAACGAGCAGTACTTC	CASSQGTSGSLNEQYF
few	NA	TRBV29-1	TRBJ2-2	TGCAGCGTGTATAACACCGGGGAGCTGTTTTTT	CSVYNTGELFF
many	TRBD1	TRBV18	TRBJ1-1	TGTGCCAGCTCACCGGGACAGGCCACTGAAGCTTTCTTT	CASSPGQATEAFF
many	TRBD1	TRBV28	TRBJ2-7	TGTGCCAGCAGTGTACAGGGGATTTGGGAGCAGTACTTC	CASSVQGIWEQYF
NA	NA	TRBV28	TRBJ2-7	TGTGCCAGCAGCTTGTGGGCTAGCGCTAACTACGAGCAGTACTTC	CASSLWASANYEQYF
many	TRBD1	TRBV19	TRBJ2-2	TGTGCCAGTAGTATCCTACAGGGGGCCGGGGAGCTGTTTTTT	CASSILQGAGELFF
NA	TRBD2	TRBV5-1	TRBJ2-7	TGTGCCAGCACCAAGACTAGCGGGTCGGTGGGTCTTTCCTACGAGCAGTACTTC	CASTKTSGSVGLSYEQYF
few	NA	TRBV30	TRBJ1-6	TGTGCCTCGGGAGGGATCTCCTATAATTCACCCCTCCACTTT	CASGGISYNSPLHF
many	NA	TRBV27	TRBJ2-1	TGTGCCAGCAGCCCTCGACCTGGGTTAGTCAATGAGCAGTTCTTC	CASSPRPGLVNEQFF
many	TRBD2	TRBV29-1	TRBJ2-1	TGCAGCGTCCGACCCCCCGGGACTACCAATGAGCAGTTCTTC	CSVRPPGTTNEQFF
NA	NA	TRBV6-1	TRBJ1-1	TGTGCCAGCAGTGAAGCGGGTTCCAGGGGACTATCCATGAACACTGAAGCTTTCTTT	CASSEAGSRGLSMNTEAFF
NA	NA	TRBV5-1	TRBJ1-2	TGCGCCAGCAGCACTCTGGACGGCGATGAGGGCTACACCTTC	CASSTLDGDEGYTF
many	TRBD2	TRBV2	TRBJ2-5	TGTGCCAGCAGTGACACTAGCGGGAGGGAGACCCAGTACTTC	CASSDTSGRETQYF
many	TRBD2	TRBV12-3/TRBV12-4	TRBJ2-7	TGTGCCAGCAGTCCCCGACTAGCGGGCTATGGCGAGCAGTACTTC	CASSPRLAGYGEQYF
many	TRBD1	TRBV6-1	TRBJ1-3	TGTGCCAGCAGTGTAGACAGGGCCTCTGGAAACACCATATATTTT	CASSVDRASGNTIYF
many	TRBD2	TRBV29-1	TRBJ2-1	TGCAGCGTTGAGGACGGGGGGAATGAGCAGTTCTTC	CSVEDGGNEQFF
few	NA	TRBV7-8	TRBJ1-4	TGTGCCAGCAGCTTAGAACCCACAGGGACCGAAAAACTGTTTTTT	CASSLEPTGTEKLFF